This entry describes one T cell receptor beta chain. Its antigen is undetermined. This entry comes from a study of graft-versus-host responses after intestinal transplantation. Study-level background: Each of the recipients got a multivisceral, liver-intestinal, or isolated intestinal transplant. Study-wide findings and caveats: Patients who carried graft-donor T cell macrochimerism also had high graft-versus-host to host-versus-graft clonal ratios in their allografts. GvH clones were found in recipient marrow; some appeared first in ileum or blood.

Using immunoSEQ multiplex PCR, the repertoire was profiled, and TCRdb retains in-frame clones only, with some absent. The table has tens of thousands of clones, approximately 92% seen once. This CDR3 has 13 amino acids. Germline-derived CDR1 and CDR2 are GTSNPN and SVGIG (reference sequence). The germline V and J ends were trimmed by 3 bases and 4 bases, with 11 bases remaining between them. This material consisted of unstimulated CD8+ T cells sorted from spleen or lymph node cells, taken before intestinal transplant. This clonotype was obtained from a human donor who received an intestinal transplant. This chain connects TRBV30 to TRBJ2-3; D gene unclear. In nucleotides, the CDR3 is TGTGCCTGGAGCCTAATTGCTCCAGATACGCAGTATTTT. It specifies CAWSLIAPDTQYF.